This T cell receptor (beta chain) emerged from a study of blood T cells in healthy people across ages. Every donor contributed ten milliliters of peripheral blood by blood draw. Per individual sample, total RNA of at least 6 micrograms was extracted. Trimming cost V 3 bases and J 4 bases; bases outside gene matches: 14. Per the germline V gene, CDR1 is MDHEN and CDR2 is SYDVKM. The CDR3 is 18 residues long. This clonotype was observed a single time. Through a sample-barcoded 5' primer and a J-beta primer mix, a second PCR was run for roughly 6 to 11 cycles. Per sample, CDR3-containing paired-end reads numbered at least 2.5 million. TCRdb called the 5' RACE reads again in MiXCR, with one record for every CDR3 protein. Altogether 750,000 to 850,000 distinct CDR3 sequences are present, around a quarter being singletons, with the ten largest covering under 4.5%. Another study also made use of these data, one on T cells of mothers and their children. That investigation notes: All donors were healthy and Caucasian; they were a few mothers and their six children.

This receptor was obtained from a boy younger than 18 in good health. The sequenced sample was blood. The chain carries TRBV28 and TRBJ2-2, with 7 bases matching TRBD2. The CDR3 region is CASSFPMGAGFGTGELFF. Written as DNA, the CDR3 is TGTGCCAGCAGTTTCCCAATGGGAGCGGGGTTTGGCACCGGGGAGCTGTTTTTT.